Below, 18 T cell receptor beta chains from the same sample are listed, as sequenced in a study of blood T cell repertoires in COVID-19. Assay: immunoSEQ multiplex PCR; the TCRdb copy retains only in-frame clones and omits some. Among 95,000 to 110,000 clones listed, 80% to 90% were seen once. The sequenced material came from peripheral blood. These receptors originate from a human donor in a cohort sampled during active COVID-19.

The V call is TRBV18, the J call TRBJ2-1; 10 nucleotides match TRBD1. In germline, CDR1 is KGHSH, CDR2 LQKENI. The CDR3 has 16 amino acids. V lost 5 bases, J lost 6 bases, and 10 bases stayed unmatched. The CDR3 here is CASSARGTGAGNEQFF. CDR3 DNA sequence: TGTGCCAGCTCAGCGCGTGGGACAGGGGCGGGCAATGAGCAGTTCTTC.

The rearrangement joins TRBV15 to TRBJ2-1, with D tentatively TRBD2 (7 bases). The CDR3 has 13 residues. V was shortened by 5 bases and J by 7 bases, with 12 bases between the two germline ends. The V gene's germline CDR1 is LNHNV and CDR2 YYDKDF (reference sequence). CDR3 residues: CATSGGGGNEQFF. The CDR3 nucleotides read TGTGCCACCAGCGGCGGGGGCGGGAATGAGCAGTTCTTC.

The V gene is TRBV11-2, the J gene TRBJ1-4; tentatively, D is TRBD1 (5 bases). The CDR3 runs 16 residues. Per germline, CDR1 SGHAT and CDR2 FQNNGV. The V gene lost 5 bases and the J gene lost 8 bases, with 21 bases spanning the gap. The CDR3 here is CASSPQLTVPGEKLFF. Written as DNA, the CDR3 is TGTGCCAGCAGCCCACAGTTGACAGTCCCGGGCGAAAAACTGTTTTTT.

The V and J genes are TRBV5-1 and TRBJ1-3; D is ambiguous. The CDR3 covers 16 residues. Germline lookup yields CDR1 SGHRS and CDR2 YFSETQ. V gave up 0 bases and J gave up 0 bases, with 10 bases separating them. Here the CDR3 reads CASSLAVPNSGNTIYF. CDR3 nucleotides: TGCGCCAGCAGCTTGGCAGTCCCCAACTCTGGAAACACCATATATTTT. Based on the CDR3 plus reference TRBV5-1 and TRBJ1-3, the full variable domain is KAGVTQTPRYLIKTRGQQVTLSCSPISGHRSVSWYQQTPGQGLQFLFEYFSETQRNKGNFPGRFSGRQFSNSRSEMNVSTLELGDSALYLCASSLAVPNSGNTIYFGEGSWLTVV.

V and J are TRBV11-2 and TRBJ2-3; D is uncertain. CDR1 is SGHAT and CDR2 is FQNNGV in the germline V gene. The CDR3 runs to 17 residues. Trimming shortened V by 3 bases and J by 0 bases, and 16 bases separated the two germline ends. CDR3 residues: CASSFRRLIASTDTQYF. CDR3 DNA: TGTGCCAGCAGCTTCCGAAGGCTCATAGCTAGCACAGATACGCAGTATTTT. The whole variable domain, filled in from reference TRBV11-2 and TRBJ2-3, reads EAGVAQSPRYKIIEKRQSVAFWCNPISGHATLYWYQQILGQGPKLLIQFQNNGVVDDSQLPKDRFSAERLKGVDSTLKIQPAKLEDSAVYLCASSFRRLIASTDTQYFGPGTRLTVL.

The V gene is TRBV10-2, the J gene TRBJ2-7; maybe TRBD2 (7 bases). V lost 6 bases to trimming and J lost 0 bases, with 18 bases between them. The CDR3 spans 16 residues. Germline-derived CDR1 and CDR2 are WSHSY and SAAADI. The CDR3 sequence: CASRGAWRGSSYEQYF. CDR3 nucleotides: TGCGCCAGCAGGGGGGCTTGGCGGGGGAGCTCCTACGAGCAGTACTTC.

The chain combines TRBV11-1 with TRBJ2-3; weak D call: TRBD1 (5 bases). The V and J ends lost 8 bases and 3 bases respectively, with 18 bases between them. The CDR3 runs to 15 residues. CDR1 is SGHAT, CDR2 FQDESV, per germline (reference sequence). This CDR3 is CASGLSGAWTDTQYF. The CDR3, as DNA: TGTGCCAGCGGCCTGAGTGGGGCATGGACAGATACGCAGTATTTT.

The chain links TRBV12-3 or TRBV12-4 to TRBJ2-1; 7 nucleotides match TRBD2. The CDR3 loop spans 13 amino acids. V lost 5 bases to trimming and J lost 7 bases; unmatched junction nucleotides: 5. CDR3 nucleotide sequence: TGTGCCAGCAGTCCCGCGGGGGAAAATGAGCAGTTCTTC. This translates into CASSPAGENEQFF.

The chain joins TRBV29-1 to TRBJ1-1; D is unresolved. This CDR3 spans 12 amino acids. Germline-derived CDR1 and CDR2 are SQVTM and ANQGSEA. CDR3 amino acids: CSLAGNKAEAFF. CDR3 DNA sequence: TGCAGTCTGGCCGGGAATAAGGCTGAAGCTTTCTTT.

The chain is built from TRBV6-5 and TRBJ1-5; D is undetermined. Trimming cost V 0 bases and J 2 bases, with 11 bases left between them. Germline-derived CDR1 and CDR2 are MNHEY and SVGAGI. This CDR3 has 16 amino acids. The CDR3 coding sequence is TGTGCCAGCAGTTACTCGAGGGAGGGCGGCAATCAGCCCCAGCATTTT. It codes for CASSYSREGGNQPQHF.

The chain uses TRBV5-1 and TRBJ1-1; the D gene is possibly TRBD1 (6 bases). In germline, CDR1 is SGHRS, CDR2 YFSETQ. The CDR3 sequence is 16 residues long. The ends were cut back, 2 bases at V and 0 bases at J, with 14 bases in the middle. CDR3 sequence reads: CASSLQGRGVNTEAFF. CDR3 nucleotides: TGCGCCAGCAGCTTACAGGGTCGTGGGGTGAACACTGAAGCTTTCTTT.

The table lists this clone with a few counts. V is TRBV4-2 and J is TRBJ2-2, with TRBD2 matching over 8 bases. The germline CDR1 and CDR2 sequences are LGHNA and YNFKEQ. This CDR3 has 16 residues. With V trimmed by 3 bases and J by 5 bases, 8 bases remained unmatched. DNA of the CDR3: TGTGCCAGCAGCCAGCCAGCGGGAGTAGAAACCGGGGAGCTGTTTTTT. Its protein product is CASSQPAGVETGELFF.

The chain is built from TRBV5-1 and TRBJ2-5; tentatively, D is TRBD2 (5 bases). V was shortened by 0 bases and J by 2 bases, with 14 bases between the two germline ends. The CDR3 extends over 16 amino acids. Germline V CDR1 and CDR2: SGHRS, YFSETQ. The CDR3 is CASSLVSGQNQETQYF. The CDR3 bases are TGCGCCAGCAGCTTGGTCAGCGGTCAAAATCAAGAGACCCAGTACTTC.

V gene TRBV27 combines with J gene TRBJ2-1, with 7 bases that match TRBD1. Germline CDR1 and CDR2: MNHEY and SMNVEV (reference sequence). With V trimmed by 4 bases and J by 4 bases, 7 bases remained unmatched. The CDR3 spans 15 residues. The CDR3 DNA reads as TGTGCCAGCAGTTCAATGGACAGGACGTACAATGAGCAGTTCTTC. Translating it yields CASSSMDRTYNEQFF.

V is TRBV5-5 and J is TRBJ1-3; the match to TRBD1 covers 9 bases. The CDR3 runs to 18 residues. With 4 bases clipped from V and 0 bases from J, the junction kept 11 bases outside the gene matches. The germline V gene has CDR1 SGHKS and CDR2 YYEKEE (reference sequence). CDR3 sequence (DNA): TGTGCCAGCAGCGGGACCAGGACAGGGGCTATCTCTGGAAACACCATATATTTT. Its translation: CASSGTRTGAISGNTIYF.

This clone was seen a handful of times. CDR3 bases: TGCGCCAGCAGCCAAGTTGAGGGAGTTGGAAACACCATATATTTT. Translating gives CASSQVEGVGNTIYF. The genes are TRBV4-1 and TRBJ1-3; no reliable D call. Trimming removed 1 base at V and 3 bases at J, with 10 bases between. The CDR3 contains 15 residues. Germline V CDR1 and CDR2: MGHRA, YSYEKL.

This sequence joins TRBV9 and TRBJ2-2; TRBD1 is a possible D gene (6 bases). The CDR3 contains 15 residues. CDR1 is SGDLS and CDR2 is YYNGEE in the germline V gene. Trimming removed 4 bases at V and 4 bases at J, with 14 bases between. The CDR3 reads CASSITRTVTGELFF. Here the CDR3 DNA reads TGTGCCAGCAGCATAACTAGGACAGTCACCGGGGAGCTGTTTTTT.

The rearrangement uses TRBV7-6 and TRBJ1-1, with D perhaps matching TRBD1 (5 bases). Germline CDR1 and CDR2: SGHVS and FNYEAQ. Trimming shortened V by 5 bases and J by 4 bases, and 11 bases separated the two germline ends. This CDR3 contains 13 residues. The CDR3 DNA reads TGTGCCAGCAGCACGCGGGGGGGCACTGAAGCTTTCTTT. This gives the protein CASSTRGGTEAFF.